Shown below are 3 T cell receptor beta chains from a single sample sequenced in a study of cytomegalovirus exposure and HLA in healthy donors. TCRdb's copy holds only in-frame clones and misses some; the assay was immunoSEQ multiplex PCR. The sample has about 140,000 clones, 80% to 90% seen once; the top ten hold 7.9%. Sequenced input: PBMCs. These receptors all come from a woman between 18 and 30 years old in good health and CMV-seropositive.

The V call is TRBV5-1, the J call TRBJ1-1; D call uncertain. V was clipped by 3 bases and J by 6 bases, with 12 bases between them. The CDR3 runs to 13 residues. The V gene's germline CDR1 is SGHRS and CDR2 YFSETQ. The CDR3 protein is CASSSTTRAEAFF. CDR3 in DNA: TGCGCCAGCAGCTCAACCACACGGGCTGAAGCTTTCTTT.

J is TRBJ2-3 and V is TRBV5-1; 8 bases fit TRBD2. The germline CDR1 and CDR2 sequences are SGHRS and YFSETQ. This CDR3 comprises 15 residues. V was pared by 4 bases and J by 3 bases, with 7 bases of the junction left unmatched. The CDR3 is CASSASGPGTDTQYF. The CDR3 region has the DNA TGCGCCAGCAGCGCTAGCGGGCCCGGGACAGATACGCAGTATTTT.

This chain links TRBV6-4 with TRBJ2-2, with TRBD1 matching 8 bases. V was pared by 7 bases and J by 4 bases, with 8 bases of the junction left unmatched. From germline, CDR1 is MRHNA and CDR2 SNTAGT. CDR3 size: 15 residues. CDR3 loop: CASIEDREVTGELFF. The CDR3 nucleotides are TGTGCCAGCATTGAGGACAGGGAGGTCACCGGGGAGCTGTTTTTT.